This paragraph reports one T cell receptor (beta chain). The antigen is not known. The source of the sample is a study of brain T cells in children with intractable seizures. TCRdb's table, derived via immunoSEQ multiplex PCR, lists solely in-frame clones and lacks some. The data contain 340,000 or so clones, more than 85% of them singletons. As to time point: blood from clinic visit 5 months post-surgery; TSC patient then seizure free. Sequencing was limited to surgery cases with top T cell transcript signatures in brain tissue. At least one anti-epileptic drug was given before surgery. V dropped 0 bases and J dropped 6 bases, with 12 bases sitting between them. Germline V gene sequence: CDR1 LNHNV, CDR2 YYDKDF (reference sequence). CDR3 length: 14 amino acids. Study findings and constraints: Pre-surgery blood may have been undersampled, hiding some clones. Only CDR3 sequence similarity suggested viral specificity, without known HCMV serostatus.

This TCR was recovered from a boy under three years old with tuberous sclerosis and intractable seizures. The rearrangement joins TRBV15 to TRBJ2-7; perhaps TRBD2 as D (5 bases). The sequenced sample was peripheral blood, obtained more than 4 months after surgery. CDR3 in DNA: TGTGCCACCAGCAGAGAATCAGGAGGAGGCGAGCAGTACTTC. It translates to CATSRESGGGEQYF.